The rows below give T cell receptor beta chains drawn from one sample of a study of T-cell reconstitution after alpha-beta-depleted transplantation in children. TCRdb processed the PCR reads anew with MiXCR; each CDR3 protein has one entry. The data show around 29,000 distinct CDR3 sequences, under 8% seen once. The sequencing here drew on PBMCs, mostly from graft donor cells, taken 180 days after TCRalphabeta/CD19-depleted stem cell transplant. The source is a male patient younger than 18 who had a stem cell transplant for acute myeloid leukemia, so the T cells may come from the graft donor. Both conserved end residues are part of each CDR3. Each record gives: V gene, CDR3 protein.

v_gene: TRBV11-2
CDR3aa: CASRMVGIETQYF

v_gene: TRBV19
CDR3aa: CASTNLGQNNEQFF

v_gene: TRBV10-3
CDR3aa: CAISDRQGTGNTIYF

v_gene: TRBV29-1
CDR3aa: CSVSPGADQPQHF

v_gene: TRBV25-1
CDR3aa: CASSEFGGVTYNEQFF

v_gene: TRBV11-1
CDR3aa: CASSFGQGAAGEKLFF

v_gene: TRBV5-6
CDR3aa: CASSQGVAEQFF

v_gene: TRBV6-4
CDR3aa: CASSEATGGTGELFF

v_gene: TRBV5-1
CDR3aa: CASSLAGGGANVLTF

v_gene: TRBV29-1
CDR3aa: CSVAASYEQYF

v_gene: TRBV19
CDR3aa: CASSTWTGEDQPQHF

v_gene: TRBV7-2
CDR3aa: CASSLSTGKKLFF

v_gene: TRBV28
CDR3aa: CASISGTGFHEQYF